This T cell receptor (beta chain) was captured in a study of human thymus T cells. Here immunoSEQ multiplex PCR was the method, and the copy in TCRdb shows in-frame clones only, minus some. The sample gives tens of thousands of clones, approximately 93% of which show up once; nearly 6% is in the top ten. Germline V gene sequence: CDR1 MNHEY, CDR2 SMNVEV (reference sequence). The trim removed 2 bases at V and 9 bases at J, leaving 7 bases unmatched. The CDR3 runs 14 residues. The sample was blood. The clonotype was recovered from a boy under two years old with a congenital heart defect but otherwise immunologically healthy. The chain has TRBV27 and TRBJ2-7, with 10 bases fitting TRBD1. The CDR3 bases are TGTGCCAGCAGTTTACTCGGGACAGGGGAGGGGCAGTACTTC. Translated, it gives CASSLLGTGEGQYF.